The 2 T cell receptor beta chains listed next were all sequenced from one sample in a study of shared clonotypes between healthy human individuals. Some clones are missing from TCRdb's copy, which holds only in-frame ones; the method was immunoSEQ multiplex PCR. The profile shows millions of clones, approximately 95% of them singletons. Sequences were obtained from naive CD4+ T cells sorted from blood. Documented subset: CD45RA+ positively selected. These receptors originate from a young man in good health.

The genes are TRBV6-5 and TRBJ1-1; D possibly corresponds to TRBD1 (6 bases). Looked up from germline, CDR1 is MNHEY and CDR2 is SVGAGI. The CDR3 contains 15 residues. V dropped 6 bases and J dropped 0 bases, with 14 bases sitting between them. For the CDR3, the DNA is TGTGCCAGCAGCCATGGACAGCTCATGAACACTGAAGCTTTCTTT. Amino acid sequence: CASSHGQLMNTEAFF.

The chain recombines TRBV28 with TRBJ2-1, with TRBD2 matching over 15 bases. The CDR3 totals 15 residues. Germline V gives CDR1 MDHEN, CDR2 SYDVKM. V lost 6 bases, J lost 7 bases, and 4 bases stayed unmatched. The CDR3 is CASSRGTSGGNEQFF. The CDR3 region has the DNA TGTGCCAGCAGCCGCGGGACTAGCGGGGGGAATGAGCAGTTCTTC.